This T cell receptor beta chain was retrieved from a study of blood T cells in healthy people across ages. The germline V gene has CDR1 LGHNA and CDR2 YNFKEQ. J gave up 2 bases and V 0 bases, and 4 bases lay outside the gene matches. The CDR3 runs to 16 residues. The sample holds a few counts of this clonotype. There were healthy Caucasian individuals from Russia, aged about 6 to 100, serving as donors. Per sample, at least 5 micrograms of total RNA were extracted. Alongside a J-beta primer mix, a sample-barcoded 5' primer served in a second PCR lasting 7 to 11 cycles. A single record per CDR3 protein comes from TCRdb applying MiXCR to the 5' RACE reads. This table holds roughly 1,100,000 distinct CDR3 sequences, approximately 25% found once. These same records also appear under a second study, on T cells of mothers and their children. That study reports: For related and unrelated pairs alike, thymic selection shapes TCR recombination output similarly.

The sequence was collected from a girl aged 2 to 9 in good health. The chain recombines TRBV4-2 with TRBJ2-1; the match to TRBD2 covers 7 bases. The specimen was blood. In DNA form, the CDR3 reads TGTGCCAGCAGCCAAGATTCAAGCGGGACCTACAATGAGCAGTTCTTC. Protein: CASSQDSSGTYNEQFF.